This T cell receptor beta chain was captured by sequencing in a study of vaccination and CD4 T cells after COVID-19. Overall study: Cells were stimulated with overlapping spike peptide pools from SARS-CoV-2, HCoV-NL63, HCoV-OC43 and HCoV-229E.

Note on this clonotype: Its specificity is unknown.

Stated treatment: roughly nine-day PBMC culture with coronavirus spike peptide pools or control peptides (ViraFEST assay). TCRs were sequenced by ViraFEST after antigen-specific T cells had been expanded with peptide pools. Once obtained from cultured CD4+ T cells, the DNA was sequenced using the Oncomine TCR Beta short-read assay. In TCRdb, the PCR reads were re-called with MiXCR into one record per CDR3 protein. In the table there are 23,000 or so distinct CDR3 sequences, around 64% of which are singletons. The V gene lost 5 bases and the J gene lost 0 bases, with 14 bases spanning the gap. Germline V gene lookup returns CDR1 MDHEN and CDR2 SYDVKM. The CDR3 contains 16 residues.

The specimen comprised CD4+ T cells from blood, cultured in vitro, sampled after SARS-CoV-2 vaccination. The chain recombines TRBV28 with TRBJ1-5; D unresolved. The source of this sequence is a human donor who received a COVID-19 vaccine. CDR3 in amino acids: CASSTWGIGSNQPQHF. The CDR3 DNA is TGTGCCAGCAGTACATGGGGTATTGGTAGCAATCAGCCCCAGCATTTT.